Presented here are 5 T cell receptor beta chains from one specimen sequenced in a study of shared clonotypes between healthy human individuals. Data came from immunoSEQ multiplex PCR; TCRdb stores just in-frame clones and leaves some out. The profile shows more than 2 million clones, about 94% of them singletons. As defined, naive CD8 cells were CD45RO-negative and positively selected for CCR7, with terminally differentiated effector memory CD45RA+ cells excluded. The material sequenced was naive CD8+ T cells sorted from blood. The receptor set was obtained from a man between 18 and 35 years old in good health.

This clone was seen once. The chain has TRBV2 and TRBJ1-4; TRBD1 matches 7 bases. The CDR3 is 13 residues long. With 8 bases clipped from V and 8 bases from J, the junction kept 8 bases outside the gene matches. Germline-derived CDR1 and CDR2 are SNHLY and FYNNEI. The CDR3 protein is CASGDRAEEKLFF. CDR3 DNA: TGTGCCAGCGGAGACAGGGCGGAGGAAAAACTGTTTTTT.

The chain is built from TRBV9 and TRBJ1-2, with D possibly TRBD1 on 5 matching bases. The CDR3 contains 12 residues. Germline CDR1 reads SGDLS; CDR2 reads YYNGEE. Trimming left V 3 bases short and J 5 bases short, with 8 bases between. CDR3 region: CASSAEGYGYTF. In DNA, the CDR3 is TGTGCCAGCAGCGCCGAGGGGTATGGCTACACCTTC. The full variable domain, with the rest looked up from reference TRBV9 and TRBJ1-2, is DSGVTQTPKHLITATGQRVTLRCSPRSGDLSVYWYQQSLDQGLQFLIQYYNGEERAKGNILERFSAQQFPDLHSELNLSSLELGDSALYFCASSAEGYGYTFGSGTRLTVV.

The rearrangement joins TRBV7-9 to TRBJ1-4, with D unresolved. The V and J ends lost 3 bases and 3 bases respectively, with 14 bases between them. Germline V gene sequence: CDR1 SEHNR, CDR2 FQNEAQ (reference sequence). This CDR3 is 16 amino acids long. CDR3 in amino acids: CASSFFGGVPNEKLFF. In nucleotides, the CDR3 is TGTGCCAGCAGCTTTTTTGGCGGGGTCCCTAATGAAAAACTGTTTTTT. The full variable domain, its missing parts supplied by reference TRBV7-9 and TRBJ1-4, is DTGVSQNPRHKITKRGQNVTFRCDPISEHNRLYWYRQTLGQGPEFLTYFQNEAQLEKSRLLSDRFSAERPKGSFSTLEIQRTEQGDSAMYLCASSFFGGVPNEKLFFGSGTQLSVL.

The genes are TRBV19 and TRBJ1-1; the D is unclear. The CDR3 consists of 10 residues. CDR1 and CDR2 from the germline V gene are LNHDA and SQIVND (reference sequence). The ends were cut back, 5 bases at V and 7 bases at J, with 5 bases in the middle. Here the CDR3 reads CASSGLEAFF. DNA for the CDR3: TGTGCCAGTAGTGGCCTTGAAGCTTTCTTT.

The genes are TRBV4-1 and TRBJ2-3, with TRBD1 identical over 7 bases. Germline V gene sequence: CDR1 MGHRA, CDR2 YSYEKL. After removal of 5 bases from V and 1 base from J, the junction contained 6 bases not matched to a gene. The CDR3 loop spans 15 amino acids. The CDR3 DNA is TGCGCCAGCAGCACCAACAGGGGCGGCACAGATACGCAGTATTTT. Its translation: CASSTNRGGTDTQYF.